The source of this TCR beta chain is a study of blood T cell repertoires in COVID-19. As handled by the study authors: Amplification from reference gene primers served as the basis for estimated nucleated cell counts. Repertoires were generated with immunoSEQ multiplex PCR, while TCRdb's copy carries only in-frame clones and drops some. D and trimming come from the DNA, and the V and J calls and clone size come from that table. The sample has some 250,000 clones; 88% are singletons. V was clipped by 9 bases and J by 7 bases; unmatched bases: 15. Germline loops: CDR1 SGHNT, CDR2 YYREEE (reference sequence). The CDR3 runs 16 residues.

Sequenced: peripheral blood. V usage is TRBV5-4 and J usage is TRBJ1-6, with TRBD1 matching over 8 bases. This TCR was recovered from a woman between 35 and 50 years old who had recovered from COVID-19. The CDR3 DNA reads TGTGCCACCGGGACAGGCAGTCTCCTTGGGAATTCACCCCTCCACTTT. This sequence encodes CATGTGSLLGNSPLHF. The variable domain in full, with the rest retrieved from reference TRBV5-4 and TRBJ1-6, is ETGVTQSPTHLIKTRGQQVTLRCSSQSGHNTVSWYQQALGQGPQFIFQYYREEENGRGNFPPRFSGLQFPNYSSELNVNALELDDSALYLCATGTGSLLGNSPLHFGNGTRLTVT.